Below are 14 T cell receptor beta chains sequenced from a single sample in a study of cytomegalovirus exposure and HLA in healthy donors. PCR amplification relied on 60 Vbeta primers (plus 13 Jbeta primers). Profiled with immunoSEQ multiplex PCR; TCRdb holds only in-frame clones, not every one. Of 150,000 to 200,000 clones in the sample, around 80% were seen once. Sequences were obtained from PBMCs. The source is a woman aged 45-59 years in good health and CMV-seropositive.

The rearrangement uses TRBV11-3 and TRBJ1-5; D gene ambiguous. Between the trimmed V and J ends, which lost 2 bases and 1 base, there was a span of 9 bases. In germline, CDR1 is SGHNT, CDR2 YENEEA. This CDR3 region has 15 residues. The CDR3 is CASSLCRQSNQPQHF. The CDR3 DNA is TGTGCCAGCAGCTTATGCAGACAAAGCAATCAGCCCCAGCATTTT.

The chain couples TRBV5-1 to TRBJ1-1, with TRBD1 identical over 7 bases. CDR1 SGHRS and CDR2 YFSETQ come from the germline V gene. V lost 1 base, J lost 1 base, and 7 bases stayed unmatched. The CDR3 has 16 amino acids. The CDR3 DNA sequence: TGCGCCAGCAGCTTGCCTACAGACAGGGCGAACACTGAAGCTTTCTTT. It encodes CASSLPTDRANTEAFF. Looking up the rest from reference TRBV5-1 and TRBJ1-1 gives the full variable domain: KAGVTQTPRYLIKTRGQQVTLSCSPISGHRSVSWYQQTPGQGLQFLFEYFSETQRNKGNFPGRFSGRQFSNSRSEMNVSTLELGDSALYLCASSLPTDRANTEAFFGQGTRLTVV.

The rearrangement uses TRBV7-3 and TRBJ2-3; 12 nucleotides match TRBD2. Germline values: CDR1 SGHTA, CDR2 FQGTGA. V shed 4 bases and J 0 bases; nucleotides not matched to a gene: 8. The length of the CDR3 is 18 residues. As DNA, the CDR3 is TGTGCCAGCAGCTCCGGGACTAGCGGGTGGTACAGCACAGATACGCAGTATTTT. As protein: CASSSGTSGWYSTDTQYF.

The rearrangement joins TRBV2 to TRBJ2-7, with 13 bases lining up with TRBD2. CDR3 size: 14 residues. Germline CDR1 is SNHLY and CDR2 is FYNNEI. J gave up 6 bases and V 8 bases, and 7 bases lay outside the gene matches. CDR3 in DNA: TGTGCCAGCCGGACTAGCGGGGGAGGTCCCGAGCAGTACTTC. It specifies CASRTSGGGPEQYF. Looking up the rest from reference TRBV2 and TRBJ2-7 gives the full variable domain: EPEVTQTPSHQVTQMGQEVILRCVPISNHLYFYWYRQILGQKVEFLVSFYNNEISEKSEIFDDQFSVERPDGSNFTLKIRSTKLEDSAMYFCASRTSGGGPEQYFGPGTRLTVT.

This clone was recorded a few times. The gene calls are TRBV6-5 and TRBJ2-7; TRBD1 matches at 8 bases. The CDR3 spans 14 residues. V lost 5 bases, J lost 6 bases, and 9 bases stayed unmatched. Germline V lookup: CDR1 MNHEY, CDR2 SVGAGI. The CDR3 bases are TGTGCCAGCAGTCCCCAGACAGGGGTGACCGAGCAGTACTTC. Translation: CASSPQTGVTEQYF.

V is TRBV5-1 and J is TRBJ1-1; no clear D gene. Trimming removed 1 base at V and 0 bases at J, with 7 bases between. The CDR3 consists of 14 residues. Per the germline V gene, CDR1 is SGHRS and CDR2 is YFSETQ. In DNA form, the CDR3 reads TGCGCCAGCAGCTTGATCGGGGTGAACACTGAAGCTTTCTTT. Its protein is CASSLIGVNTEAFF.

The chain uses TRBV2 and TRBJ2-1; 8 positions match TRBD2. CDR3 length equals 15 residues. The ends lost 3 bases at V and 6 bases at J; junction bases unmatched: 7. Germline V gene lookup returns CDR1 SNHLY and CDR2 FYNNEI. CDR3 region: CASSESGGRFNEQFF. CDR3 nucleotides: TGTGCCAGCAGTGAGTCGGGGGGGCGCTTCAATGAGCAGTTCTTC. Full variable domain (remainder filled in from reference TRBV2 and TRBJ2-1): EPEVTQTPSHQVTQMGQEVILRCVPISNHLYFYWYRQILGQKVEFLVSFYNNEISEKSEIFDDQFSVERPDGSNFTLKIRSTKLEDSAMYFCASSESGGRFNEQFFGPGTRLTVL.

This rearrangement joins TRBV29-1 to TRBJ1-2; 8 bases agree with TRBD1. Germline V gene lookup returns CDR1 SQVTM and CDR2 ANQGSEA. With V trimmed by 7 bases and J by 8 bases, 12 bases remained unmatched. There are 13 residues in the CDR3. Written as DNA, the CDR3 is TGCAGCGCTGGGACAGGTACTATGGGAGGCTACACCTTC. It specifies CSAGTGTMGGYTF.

This clone was picked up one time. The CDR3 nucleotides are TGTGCCTGGAGTTCGTCGGGGACAGGGCACTATGGCTACACCTTC. Protein sequence: CAWSSSGTGHYGYTF. The V call is TRBV30, the J call TRBJ1-2; 9 bases are shared with TRBD1. J lost 3 bases, V lost 2 bases, and 7 bases had no gene match. Germline lookup yields CDR1 GTSNPN and CDR2 SVGIG (reference sequence). This CDR3 spans 15 amino acids.

This rearrangement joins TRBV19 to TRBJ1-6; D not certain. Trimming removed 5 bases at V and 0 bases at J, with 14 bases between. The CDR3 totals 17 residues. Germline CDR1 LNHDA, CDR2 SQIVND (reference sequence). CDR3: CASSLRSEASYNSPLHF. The CDR3 DNA is TGTGCCAGTAGTCTCCGATCGGAGGCCTCCTATAATTCACCCCTCCACTTT.

The rearrangement joins TRBV30 to TRBJ1-3; no clear D gene. V lost 2 bases to trimming and J lost 4 bases, with 6 bases between them. Germline CDR1 and CDR2: GTSNPN and SVGIG (reference sequence). The CDR3 runs to 12 residues. As DNA, the CDR3 is TGTGCCTGGAGTAGCCAAGGAAACACCATATATTTT. It yields the protein CAWSSQGNTIYF.

The chain joins TRBV30 to TRBJ1-5, with D uncertain. Trimming left V 3 bases short and J 1 base short, with 13 bases between. The CDR3 is made up of 15 amino acids. Germline CDR1 and CDR2: GTSNPN and SVGIG (reference sequence). In DNA form, the CDR3 reads TGTGCCTGGAGCGCCCGGGGTTGGAGCAATCAGCCCCAGCATTTT. Translating gives CAWSARGWSNQPQHF. The complete variable domain, with remaining parts taken from reference TRBV30 and TRBJ1-5, reads SQTIHQWPATLVQPVGSPLSLECTVEGTSNPNLYWYRQAAGRGLQLLFYSVGIGQISSEVPQNLSASRPQDRQFILSSKKLLLSDSGFYLCAWSARGWSNQPQHFGDGTRLSIL.

The chain is built from TRBV30 and TRBJ2-2; D gene unclear. Germline V lookup: CDR1 GTSNPN, CDR2 SVGIG (reference sequence). V was pared by 4 bases and J by 3 bases, with 12 bases between. The CDR3 has 14 amino acids. The CDR3, as DNA: TGTGCCTGGAAGCCGAGGATGTACACCGGGGAGCTGTTTTTT. It translates to CAWKPRMYTGELFF. The complete variable domain, with remaining parts taken from reference TRBV30 and TRBJ2-2, reads SQTIHQWPATLVQPVGSPLSLECTVEGTSNPNLYWYRQAAGRGLQLLFYSVGIGQISSEVPQNLSASRPQDRQFILSSKKLLLSDSGFYLCAWKPRMYTGELFFGEGSRLTVL.

This clone was seen a few times. V and J are TRBV1 and TRBJ2-4; the DNA was not used to check the table's D call, TRBD2. TRBV1 is a known pseudogene. CDR3 length equals 18 residues. CDR3 coding DNA: TGCACCAGCAGCCAAGGGACTAGCGGGATCCTAGCCAAAAACATTCAGTACTTC. Translating it yields CTSSQGTSGILAKNIQYF.